This T cell receptor beta chain was retrieved from a study of T cells after yellow fever vaccination. By 5'RACE template switching, TCR cDNA was produced, with a universal primer site and UMIs added in the process. TCRdb passed the 5' RACE reads through MiXCR, listing each CDR3 protein once. The data show 150,000 to 200,000 distinct CDR3 sequences, roughly 9% seen once. Findings of the study overall: Among all clonotypes, a small share was observed in both CD4 and CD8 compartments. Within FACS-sorted repertoires, abundant clonotypes contaminating from the bulk population could be present. The secondary response was weaker but peaked faster, day 5 versus 15.

V gave up 0 bases and J gave up 4 bases, with 15 bases separating them. The germline CDR1 and CDR2 sequences are DFQATT and SNEGSKA (reference sequence). CDR3 length: 15 amino acids. About this clonotype itself: As yet, its antigen is unknown.

This chain connects TRBV20-1 to TRBJ1-2; D is uncertain. This sequence originates from a man between 18 and 35 years old who received the YFV17D yellow fever vaccine. The sample in question was CD8+ T cells sorted from PBMCs, obtained 45 days after the yellow fever booster vaccination. Here the CDR3 reads CSARDSLGEGYGYTF. In DNA form, the CDR3 reads TGCAGTGCTAGAGATTCCTTGGGTGAAGGCTATGGCTACACCTTC.